One and the same sample provided the 22 T cell receptor beta chains below, sequenced in a study of blood T cell repertoires in COVID-19. TCRdb keeps only in-frame clones here, not all; method: immunoSEQ multiplex PCR. Among fewer than 350,000 clones listed, approximately 89% were seen once. Sequencing used PBMCs or T cells enriched from blood (not recorded which). The receptors shown here come from a man aged 35-49 years who had been exposed to COVID-19.

This clone was picked up one time. The CDR3 nucleotides are TGTGCCACCAGCAGAGATACGCCGGACAGGGGATTCCGAGAGACCCAGTACTTC. It encodes CATSRDTPDRGFRETQYF. This sequence joins TRBV15 and TRBJ2-5; TRBD1 matches at 9 bases. The junction had 12 bases not matched to a gene; V was cut back by 0 bases and J by 4 bases. Germline CDR1 is LNHNV and CDR2 is YYDKDF (reference sequence). This CDR3 spans 18 amino acids.

The rearrangement links TRBV7-9 to TRBJ1-5, with a weak D call TRBD1 (5 bases). This CDR3 contains 17 residues. Germline-derived CDR1 and CDR2 are SEHNR and FQNEAQ (reference sequence). Between the trimmed V and J ends, which lost 4 bases and 0 bases, there was a span of 16 bases. The CDR3 bases are TGTGCCAGCAGCTCGACAGAGACCCTGGATAGCAATCAGCCCCAGCATTTT. Protein sequence: CASSSTETLDSNQPQHF.

This clone has only one observation. CDR3 DNA: TGTGCCAGCAGCCGAAGCCGGGATTCGGGACTAGCGGGAGTCTACGAGCAGTACTTC. Translation: CASSRSRDSGLAGVYEQYF. The rearrangement joins TRBV11-3 to TRBJ2-7; TRBD2 agrees at 14 bases. The CDR3 totals 19 residues. After removal of 5 bases from V and 3 bases from J, the junction contained 15 bases not matched to a gene. CDR1 and CDR2 from the germline V gene are SGHNT and YENEEA.

The chain has TRBV5-8 and TRBJ1-5; TRBD1 matches at 7 bases. Germline assignment: CDR1 SGHTS and CDR2 YDEGEE. V shed 6 bases and J 4 bases; nucleotides not matched to a gene: 10. The CDR3 is 15 amino acids. The CDR3 sequence is CASTTTGETNQPQHF. In DNA form, the CDR3 reads TGTGCCAGCACCACAACAGGGGAAACAAATCAGCCCCAGCATTTT.

The V and J genes are TRBV4-1 and TRBJ1-6, with D tentatively TRBD1 (6 bases). The V and J ends lost 9 bases and 5 bases respectively, with 14 bases between them. The CDR3 has 14 residues. From germline, CDR1 is MGHRA and CDR2 YSYEKL. The CDR3 region has the DNA TGCGCCAGTAGACGGACAGTCGATAATTCACCCCTCCACTTT. It translates to CASRRTVDNSPLHF.

Regarding this clone: The germline gene is not matched at one end of the junction; a read error may be the cause. Here the CDR3 DNA reads TGTGCCAGCAGTGAAGAATTGTTCCACTCCTACGAGCGGTACTTC. Its translation is CASSEELFHSYERYF. The rearrangement uses TRBV2 and TRBJ2-7, with no clear D. There are 15 residues in the CDR3. Germline V gene sequence: CDR1 SNHLY, CDR2 FYNNEI. Filled out from reference TRBV2 and TRBJ2-7, the complete variable domain reads EPEVTQTPSHQVTQMGQEVILRCVPISNHLYFYWYRQILGQKVEFLVSFYNNEISEKSEIFDDQFSVERPDGSNFTLKIRSTKLEDSAMYFCASSEELFHSYERYFGPGTRLTVT.

The gene calls are TRBV28 and TRBJ1-2, with D possibly being TRBD1 (6 bases). The V end was cut by 4 bases, the J end by 4 bases, with 13 bases between. The CDR3 extends over 14 amino acids. The germline CDR1 and CDR2 sequences are MDHEN and SYDVKM. CDR3 residues: CASSSQGRGYGYTF. CDR3 DNA sequence: TGTGCCAGCAGTTCCCAGGGGCGCGGCTATGGCTACACCTTC.

V gene TRBV18 combines with J gene TRBJ2-7; D ambiguous. V was trimmed by 3 bases and J by 5 bases, leaving 11 bases between them. The CDR3 covers 13 residues. Germline lookup yields CDR1 KGHSH and CDR2 LQKENI. The CDR3 DNA follows: TGTGCCAGCTCACCGTCGGCTGGAGACGAGCAGTACTTC. This translates into CASSPSAGDEQYF.

V and J are TRBV11-1 and TRBJ2-5, with 8 bases identical to TRBD1. Germline V CDR1 and CDR2: SGHAT, FQDESV (reference sequence). The CDR3 consists of 14 residues. Unmatched junction bases numbered 6, after V lost 4 bases and J lost 5 bases. CDR3 region: CASSSDRALETQYF. As DNA, the CDR3 is TGTGCCAGCAGCTCGGACAGGGCGTTGGAGACCCAGTACTTC.

V gene TRBV11-3 combines with J gene TRBJ2-3; no definite D call. V was shortened by 0 bases and J by 5 bases, with 12 bases between the two germline ends. The CDR3 runs 15 residues. The V gene's germline CDR1 is SGHNT and CDR2 YENEEA. The CDR3 reads CASSLDHWAKDTQYF. Here the CDR3 DNA reads TGTGCCAGCAGCTTAGACCACTGGGCCAAAGATACGCAGTATTTT. Filled out from reference TRBV11-3 and TRBJ2-3, the complete variable domain reads EAGVVQSPRYKIIEKKQPVAFWCNPISGHNTLYWYLQNLGQGPELLIRYENEEAVDDSQLPKDRFSAERLKGVDSTLKIQPAELGDSAVYLCASSLDHWAKDTQYFGPGTRLTVL.

V and J are TRBV28 and TRBJ2-2, with D perhaps TRBD1 (5 bases). CDR3 length: 15 amino acids. Trimming shortened V by 3 bases and J by 0 bases, and 8 bases separated the two germline ends. CDR1 MDHEN and CDR2 SYDVKM come from the germline V gene. The CDR3 reads CASSLDTPNTGELFF. CDR3 in DNA: TGTGCCAGCAGTTTGGACACACCGAACACCGGGGAGCTGTTTTTT. Looking up the rest from reference TRBV28 and TRBJ2-2 gives the full variable domain: DVKVTQSSRYLVKRTGEKVFLECVQDMDHENMFWYRQDPGLGLRLIYFSYDVKMKEKGDIPEGYSVSREKKERFSLILESASTNQTSMYLCASSLDTPNTGELFFGEGSRLTVL.

The chain employs TRBV19 and TRBJ2-1, with 10 positions matching TRBD2. The CDR3 spans 15 residues. The V and J ends lost 7 bases and 9 bases, in that order; junction bases with no gene match: 12. Germline V gene sequence: CDR1 LNHDA, CDR2 SQIVND (reference sequence). CDR3 amino acids: CASTKGTSAKGEQFF. The CDR3 region has the DNA TGTGCCAGTACTAAGGGGACTAGCGCTAAGGGTGAGCAGTTCTTC.

The gene calls are TRBV7-9 and TRBJ1-1; possible D gene TRBD1, 5 bases. Germline lookup yields CDR1 SEHNR and CDR2 FQNEAQ (reference sequence). The CDR3 runs 16 residues. The V gene lost 1 base and the J gene lost 5 bases, with 17 bases spanning the gap. The CDR3 sequence is CASSLGTFVRRTEAFF. Written as DNA, the CDR3 is TGTGCCAGCAGCTTAGGGACATTTGTTCGGCGTACTGAAGCTTTCTTT. Combining the CDR3 with reference TRBV7-9 and TRBJ1-1 gives the whole variable domain DTGVSQNPRHKITKRGQNVTFRCDPISEHNRLYWYRQTLGQGPEFLTYFQNEAQLEKSRLLSDRFSAERPKGSFSTLEIQRTEQGDSAMYLCASSLGTFVRRTEAFFGQGTRLTVV.

V gene TRBV16 combines with J gene TRBJ2-7; no definite D call. Germline CDR1 and CDR2: KGHSY and FQNENV. The CDR3 runs to 13 residues. Trimming cost V 0 bases and J 3 bases, with 6 bases left between them. The CDR3 DNA sequence: TGTGCCAGCAGCCAATCTGGTAGCTACGAGCAGTACTTC. Translated, it gives CASSQSGSYEQYF.

The chain is built from TRBV12-3 or TRBV12-4 and TRBJ2-7; 8 bases map to TRBD1. The length of the CDR3 is 12 residues. With 6 bases clipped from V and 6 bases from J, the junction kept 4 bases outside the gene matches. The chain's CDR3 is CASSQDRAEQYF. CDR3 in DNA: TGTGCCAGCAGCCAGGACAGGGCCGAGCAGTACTTC.

The chain combines TRBV4-3 with TRBJ2-3; 7 bases are a match to TRBD1. The CDR3 is 16 amino acids. The J segment lost 3 bases and the V segment lost 2 bases, leaving 8 bases of the junction unmatched. Looked up from germline, CDR1 is LGHNA and CDR2 is YSLEER. In nucleotides, the CDR3 is TGCGCCAGCAGCCAACAGGGGGAAGGAAGAACAGATACGCAGTATTTT. Protein: CASSQQGEGRTDTQYF.

The chain has TRBV10-3 and TRBJ2-2; TRBD1 matches 10 bases. Germline V gives CDR1 ENHRY, CDR2 SYGVKD. This CDR3 has 18 residues. Unmatched junction bases numbered 13, after V lost 5 bases and J lost 4 bases. The CDR3 coding sequence is TGTGCCATCAGTTTCCCCCGGGACAGGGGAGTGACCACCGGGGAGCTGTTTTTT. This sequence encodes CAISFPRDRGVTTGELFF.

The chain joins TRBV5-4 to TRBJ2-1; no reliable D call. V gave up 4 bases and J gave up 6 bases, with 17 bases separating them. Germline V CDR1 and CDR2: SGHNT, YYREEE (reference sequence). This CDR3 has 15 residues. CDR3 in DNA: TGTGCCAGCAGCCATGGTTTAGATTTTGGCAATGAGCAGTTCTTC. This codes for CASSHGLDFGNEQFF.

J is TRBJ1-2 and V is TRBV9, with 11 positions matching TRBD1. This CDR3 is 15 amino acids long. J was trimmed by 3 bases and V by 3 bases; bases with no gene match: 4. Per germline, CDR1 SGDLS and CDR2 YYNGEE. CDR3 sequence reads: CASSGGQGADYGYTF. DNA of the CDR3: TGTGCCAGCAGCGGCGGACAGGGGGCAGACTATGGCTACACCTTC. Complete variable domain (other parts from reference TRBV9 and TRBJ1-2): DSGVTQTPKHLITATGQRVTLRCSPRSGDLSVYWYQQSLDQGLQFLIQYYNGEERAKGNILERFSAQQFPDLHSELNLSSLELGDSALYFCASSGGQGADYGYTFGSGTRLTVV.

The chain has TRBV7-2 and TRBJ1-4, with D hard to call. This CDR3 has 15 residues. Trimming pared 1 base from V and 8 bases from J, leaving 14 bases between. Per the germline V gene, CDR1 is SGHTA and CDR2 is FQGNSA. In DNA form, the CDR3 reads TGTGCCAGCAGCTTAGTCGGCCCAGCGGACGAAAAACTGTTTTTT. Amino acids: CASSLVGPADEKLFF.

This chain connects TRBV5-1 to TRBJ1-1; D gene ambiguous. Looked up from germline, CDR1 is SGHRS and CDR2 is YFSETQ. The germline V and J ends were trimmed by 0 bases and 1 base, with 10 bases remaining between them. The length of the CDR3 is 15 residues. In DNA, the CDR3 is TGCGCCAGCAGCTTGGGTGGCATACCGAACACTGAAGCTTTCTTT. It is translated as CASSLGGIPNTEAFF.

The V and J genes are TRBV19 and TRBJ2-1; 13 nucleotides line up with TRBD2. V dropped 7 bases and J dropped 9; count of bases not matched to a gene: 9. From germline, CDR1 is LNHDA and CDR2 SQIVND (reference sequence). This CDR3 is built from 15 residues. The CDR3 coding sequence is TGTGCCAGTATCGGAGGACTAGCGGGAGTAGGTGAGCAGTTCTTC. It translates to CASIGGLAGVGEQFF. The entire variable domain, with the rest obtained from reference TRBV19 and TRBJ2-1, is as follows: DGGITQSPKYLFRKEGQNVTLSCEQNLNHDAMYWYRQDPGQGLRLIYYSQIVNDFQKGDIAEGYSVSREKKESFPLTVTSAQKNPTAFYLCASIGGLAGVGEQFFGPGTRLTVL.